This T cell receptor beta chain was sequenced in a study of T cell responses to AZD1222 COVID-19 vaccine. This table comes from immunoSEQ multiplex PCR, and its TCRdb copy is limited to in-frame clones, with some not included. The data hold approximately 90,000 clones, with approximately 86% observed a single time. Trimming cost V 8 bases and J 5 bases, with 18 bases left between them. Germline V CDR1 and CDR2: SQVTM, ANQGSEA. The CDR3 extends over 14 amino acids. The TCR was taken from an adult in good health. Sequenced material: peripheral blood, taken on day 0 of AZD1222 vaccination. V gene TRBV29-1 combines with J gene TRBJ2-2; tentatively, D is TRBD1 (7 bases). The CDR3 nucleotides read TGCAGCACCCGGGGGACAGCAGGAACCGGGGAGCTGTTTTTT. It translates to CSTRGTAGTGELFF.